These 9 T cell receptor beta chains were all obtained from the same sample, sequenced in a study of T cell responses to AZD1222 COVID-19 vaccine. Only in-frame clones appear in the TCRdb table, and some are missing; sequencing was by immunoSEQ multiplex PCR. This repertoire shows about 96,000 clones, 80% to 90% found once; its top ten account for about 1.5%. The material sequenced was peripheral blood, taken on day 0 of AZD1222 vaccination. Every receptor here comes from an adult in good health.

The chain couples TRBV7-2 to TRBJ2-3, with 7 bases that match TRBD2. V was pared by 5 bases and J by 1 base, with 6 bases of the junction left unmatched. Germline loops: CDR1 SGHTA, CDR2 FQGNSA. CDR3 size: 15 residues. The CDR3, as DNA: TGTGCCAGCAGCCGGGACTACTCCCGCACAGATACGCAGTATTTT. This encodes CASSRDYSRTDTQYF. Looking up the rest from reference TRBV7-2 and TRBJ2-3 gives the full variable domain: GAGVSQSPSNKVTEKGKDVELRCDPISGHTALYWYRQSLGQGLEFLIYFQGNSAPDKSGLPSDRFSAERTGGSVSTLTIQRTQQEDSAVYLCASSRDYSRTDTQYFGPGTRLTVL.

This chain links TRBV25-1 with TRBJ2-2; the D gene is possibly TRBD2 (7 bases). From germline, CDR1 is MGHDK and CDR2 SYGVNS. The CDR3 is 13 residues long. Between the trimmed V and J ends, which lost 6 bases and 7 bases, there was a span of 12 bases. The CDR3: CASRGGGDGELFF. CDR3 in DNA: TGTGCCAGCAGAGGGGGGGGAGACGGGGAGCTGTTTTTT.

This sequence joins TRBV19 and TRBJ2-1; D remains unclear. The CDR3 loop spans 13 amino acids. The germline V and J ends were trimmed by 3 bases and 5 bases, with 8 bases remaining between them. From germline, CDR1 is LNHDA and CDR2 SQIVND (reference sequence). The CDR3 loop is CASSMPPDNEQFF. The CDR3 region has the DNA TGTGCCAGTAGTATGCCCCCCGACAATGAGCAGTTCTTC.

The CDR3 region has the DNA TGCAGTGCTATCAGGAGGGATGGCTACACCTTC. This sequence encodes CSAIRRDGYTF. This chain connects TRBV20-1 to TRBJ1-2; D ambiguous. Trimming pared 4 bases from V and 6 bases from J, leaving 9 bases between. The CDR3 runs 11 residues. Germline assignment: CDR1 DFQATT and CDR2 SNEGSKA (reference sequence).

This sequence joins TRBV11-2 and TRBJ2-3; TRBD2 matches at 7 bases. The CDR3 length is 15 residues. Germline V gene lookup returns CDR1 SGHAT and CDR2 FQNNGV. V shed 6 bases, J shed 0 bases, and the junction held 6 bases outside the gene matches. CDR3 coding DNA: TGTGCCAGCAGTATTCGGGGGGAAAGCACAGATACGCAGTATTTT. Amino acid sequence: CASSIRGESTDTQYF.

The V gene is TRBV28, the J gene TRBJ2-7; 7 bases align to TRBD1. Losses at the gene ends were 5 bases for V and 6 bases for J; bases not matched to a gene: 13. Germline-derived CDR1 and CDR2 are MDHEN and SYDVKM. This CDR3 contains 15 residues. CDR3 loop: CASSPAGTESFEQYF. The CDR3, as DNA: TGTGCCAGCAGTCCCGCCGGGACAGAAAGCTTCGAGCAGTACTTC.

J is TRBJ1-1 and V is TRBV29-1; D unclear. There are 16 residues in the CDR3. V was shortened by 6 bases and J by 0 bases, with 20 bases between the two germline ends. Looked up from germline, CDR1 is SQVTM and CDR2 is ANQGSEA. The CDR3 sequence: CSVRPDVRWLNTEAFF. The CDR3 DNA sequence: TGCAGCGTCAGACCGGACGTTCGCTGGTTGAACACTGAAGCTTTCTTT. Together with reference TRBV29-1 and TRBJ1-1, the CDR3 gives the full variable domain: SAVISQKPSRDICQRGTSLTIQCQVDSQVTMMFWYRQQPGQSLTLIATANQGSEATYESGFVIDKFPISRPNLTFSTLTVSNMSPEDSSIYLCSVRPDVRWLNTEAFFGQGTRLTVV.

As to this clone: This sample includes further DNA sequences coding for the same CDR3. The chain joins TRBV14 to TRBJ1-6, with 8 bases identical to TRBD1. After removal of 1 base from V and 4 bases from J, the junction contained 0 bases not matched to a gene. Looked up from germline, CDR1 is SGHDN and CDR2 is FVKESK. CDR3 size: 15 residues. Here the CDR3 reads CASSQGTGYNSPLHF. The CDR3 DNA is TGTGCCAGCAGCCAAGGGACAGGGTATAATTCACCCCTCCACTTT.

The chain is built from TRBV6-2 or TRBV6-3 and TRBJ1-1; D remains ambiguous. V was pared by 6 bases and J by 6 bases, with 17 bases between. This CDR3 has 14 residues. Germline values: CDR1 MNHEY, CDR2 SVGEGT. In DNA form, the CDR3 reads TGTGCCAGCAGCTTATGGGAGGGAAATTCTGAAGCTTTCTTT. This gives the protein CASSLWEGNSEAFF.